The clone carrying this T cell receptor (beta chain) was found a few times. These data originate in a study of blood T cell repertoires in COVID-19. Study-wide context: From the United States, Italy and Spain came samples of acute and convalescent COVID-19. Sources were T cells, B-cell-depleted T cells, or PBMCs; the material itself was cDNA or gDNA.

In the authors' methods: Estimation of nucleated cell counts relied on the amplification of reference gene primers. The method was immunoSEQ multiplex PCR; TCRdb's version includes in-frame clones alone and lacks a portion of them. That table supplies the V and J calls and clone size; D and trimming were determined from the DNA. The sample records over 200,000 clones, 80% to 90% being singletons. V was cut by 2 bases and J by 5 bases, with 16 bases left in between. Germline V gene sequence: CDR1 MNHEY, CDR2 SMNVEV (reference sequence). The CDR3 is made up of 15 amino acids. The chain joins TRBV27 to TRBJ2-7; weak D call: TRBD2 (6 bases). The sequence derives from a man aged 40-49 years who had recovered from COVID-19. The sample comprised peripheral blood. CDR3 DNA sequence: TGTGCCAGCAGTTTAAGGTCGGAGGGCGTGGACGAGCAGTACTTC. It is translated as CASSLRSEGVDEQYF.